Presented here are 25 T cell receptor beta chains from one specimen sequenced in a study of T cells in Graves' hyperthyroidism and ophthalmopathy (dated by TCRdb to between 2019 and 2020). The library was generated by multiplex PCR. TCRdb shows the sequencer as Illumina HiSeq 2000. Amplification of TCR beta CDR3 regions was carried out from RNA transcripts. A first-round RT-PCR of the TCR CDR3 used the HTBI primer set with the Qiagen OneStep RT-PCR kit. In-frame beta chains were kept once TCRdb had trimmed the public reads at Q25 with fastp and called clones with MiXCR. Every entry covers one CDR3 protein and lists the most common genes and DNA from its rows. A total of more than 300,000 distinct CDR3 sequences appear in this sample, approximately 17% of them only once. Around a third of the sample is in the top ten clones. The sample consisted of blood. The receptors derive from a woman younger than 45 with Graves' hyperthyroidism that later progressed to Graves' ophthalmopathy.

The rearrangement joins TRBV25-1 to TRBJ1-5; the D is unclear. CDR3 length: 14 amino acids. Germline values: CDR1 MGHDK, CDR2 SYGVNS. Trimming removed 1 base from V and 3 bases from J, with 7 bases in between. The CDR3 DNA sequence: TGTGCCAGCAGTGAATCCGATTACAATCAGCCCCAGCATTTT. This sequence encodes CASSESDYNQPQHF.

This clonotype showed up just once. This chain links TRBV19 with TRBJ2-7, with 9 bases lining up with TRBD1. Germline CDR1 is LNHDA and CDR2 is SQIVND (reference sequence). V shed 9 bases, J shed 6 bases, and the junction held 6 bases outside the gene matches. The CDR3 runs 12 residues. The CDR3 region is CASSDRGGEQYF. The CDR3 DNA follows: TGTGCCAGCTCGGACAGGGGAGGCGAGCAGTACTTC.

This clonotype was seen only a few times. The DNA for the CDR3 is TGTGCCTGGAGTCCCCTTAGGGAGAACACTGAAGCTTTCTTT. Its translation is CAWSPLRENTEAFF. This chain links TRBV30 with TRBJ1-1; the D is unclear. The CDR3 has 14 amino acids. Trimming took 2 bases from V and 1 from J, leaving 11 bases between them. CDR1 and CDR2 (germline): GTSNPN, SVGIG (reference sequence).

This clonotype has only a few counts. V and J are TRBV5-1 and TRBJ2-5; D possibly matches TRBD1 or TRBD2 (6 bases each). The CDR3 consists of 13 residues. Germline V gene lookup returns CDR1 SGHRS and CDR2 YFSETQ. Trimming pared 5 bases from V and 5 bases from J, leaving 13 bases between. The CDR3 loop is CASSWGARETQYF. The DNA of the CDR3 is TGCGCCAGCAGTTGGGGGGCGCGGGAGACCCAGTACTTC.

V gene TRBV7-8 combines with J gene TRBJ2-5; the D is unclear. Trimming removed 1 base from V and 5 bases from J, with 11 bases in between. The length of the CDR3 is 14 residues. Germline-derived CDR1 and CDR2 are SGHVS and FQNEAQ. CDR3 protein: CASSLGYSQETQYF. The CDR3 DNA reads as TGTGCCAGCAGCTTAGGGTACTCCCAGGAGACCCAGTACTTC. The whole variable domain, filled in from reference TRBV7-8 and TRBJ2-5, reads GAGVSQSPRYKVAKRGQDVALRCDPISGHVSLFWYQQALGQGPEFLTYFQNEAQLDKSGLPSDRFFAERPEGSVSTLKIQRTQQEDSAVYLCASSLGYSQETQYFGPGTRLLVL.

This clonotype was recorded many times. This sequence joins TRBV7-2 and TRBJ2-3; D uncertain. Germline values: CDR1 SGHTA, CDR2 FQGNSA. Trimming shortened V by 8 bases and J by 2 bases, and 11 bases separated the two germline ends. The CDR3 extends over 13 amino acids. CDR3 bases: TGTGCCAGCCGAGAGGTTTACACAGATACGCAGTATTTT. Its protein product is CASREVYTDTQYF.

In its sample, this clonotype was seen many times. V and J are TRBV5-1 and TRBJ1-6; D not resolved. Germline V gives CDR1 SGHRS, CDR2 YFSETQ. V lost 7 bases and J lost 8, with 22 bases in between. This CDR3 has 16 amino acids. In nucleotides, the CDR3 is TGCGCCAGCTCAAAATCGGGGTTCGGGTCCGATTCACCCCTCCACTTT. Its translation is CASSKSGFGSDSPLHF.

This clonotype appeared many times. J is TRBJ2-7 and V is TRBV7-2, with 10 bases identical to TRBD2. The CDR3 totals 15 residues. Germline loops: CDR1 SGHTA, CDR2 FQGNSA. V was clipped by 1 base and J by 3 bases; unmatched bases: 3. The CDR3 spells CASSLVSSGSYEQYF. The DNA of the CDR3 is TGTGCCAGCAGCTTAGTGTCTAGCGGGAGCTACGAGCAGTACTTC.

In its sample, this clonotype was seen a few times. This could be a read error, since a much larger clone is one nucleotide away. The chain is built from TRBV27 and TRBJ1-1; maybe TRBD1 (5 bases). CDR3 length equals 14 residues. Trimming stripped 8 bases from V and 4 bases from J, with 17 bases between. Germline V gene data show CDR1 as MNHEY and CDR2 as SMNVEV (reference sequence). In DNA form, the CDR3 reads TGTGCCAGCGGTTCACTGGGGGGTAGCACTGAAGCTTTCTTT. Translating gives CASGSLGGSTEAFF.

The chain links TRBV10-3 to TRBJ2-1, with 10 bases aligning to TRBD2. The V gene end was trimmed by 10 bases and the J gene end by 8 bases; junction bases not matched to a gene: 8. The CDR3 covers 13 residues. The V gene's germline CDR1 is ENHRY and CDR2 SYGVKD. The chain's CDR3 is CATPSGRIDEQFF. The CDR3 coding sequence is TGTGCCACCCCTAGCGGGAGAATCGATGAGCAGTTCTTC.

In its sample, this clonotype was seen many times. V gene TRBV28 combines with J gene TRBJ2-7, with 9 nucleotides matching TRBD1. Germline V gene data show CDR1 as MDHEN and CDR2 as SYDVKM. Losses at the gene ends were 3 bases for V and 1 base for J; bases not matched to a gene: 4. This CDR3 contains 15 residues. The CDR3 bases are TGTGCCAGCAGTTTGGTACAGGGGGCGTCCTACGAGCAGTACTTC. Translating gives CASSLVQGASYEQYF.

This clonotype was seen repeatedly, ten times or more. The chain recombines TRBV5-8 with TRBJ2-5; D is tentatively TRBD1 or TRBD2 (5 bases each). CDR3 length equals 13 residues. V was shortened by 4 bases and J by 4 bases, with 11 bases between the two germline ends. Germline CDR1 and CDR2: SGHTS and YDEGEE. The chain's CDR3 is CASSRGALETQYF. The CDR3 nucleotides read TGTGCCAGCAGCAGAGGGGCCTTAGAGACCCAGTACTTC.

This clonotype occurred many times. The J gene is TRBJ2-7, the V gene TRBV12-3 or TRBV12-4; tentatively, D is TRBD1 or TRBD2 (5 bases each). V lost 1 base and J 3 bases, leaving 13 bases between the germline ends. The CDR3 is 15 residues long. This CDR3 reads CASSLGGDSLYEQYF. The CDR3 nucleotides are TGTGCCAGCAGTTTAGGGGGAGACAGCCTCTACGAGCAGTACTTC.

The rearrangement uses TRBV28 and TRBJ1-1; D unresolved. Germline V lookup: CDR1 MDHEN, CDR2 SYDVKM. Trimming left V 4 bases short and J 0 bases short, with 12 bases between. The CDR3 runs 15 residues. This chain's CDR3 is CASSSTTVMNTEAFF. CDR3 coding DNA: TGTGCCAGCAGTTCAACGACCGTTATGAACACTGAAGCTTTCTTT.

This clonotype was counted at least ten times. The chain combines TRBV11-3 with TRBJ2-5, with a possible D match to TRBD2 (5 bases). This CDR3 is built from 13 residues. V was clipped by 6 bases and J by 0 bases, with 8 bases between them. Germline V gene lookup returns CDR1 SGHNT and CDR2 YENEEA. The CDR3 DNA reads TGTGCCAGCAGTGAGCGGAACCAAGAGACCCAGTACTTC. This gives the protein CASSERNQETQYF.

This clonotype was found many times. The rearrangement joins TRBV6-1 to TRBJ1-1; maybe TRBD1 (6 bases). V was pared by 7 bases and J by 7 bases, with 10 bases between. CDR1 MNHNS and CDR2 SASEGT come from the germline V gene. The CDR3 extends over 11 amino acids. CDR3 in DNA: TGTGCCAGCACCGAGGACAGTGAAGCTTTCTTT. Amino acid sequence: CASTEDSEAFF.

This clonotype showed up many times. The chain couples TRBV2 to TRBJ2-2; 8 nucleotides match TRBD1. This CDR3 is 14 amino acids long. Unmatched junction bases numbered 3, after V lost 3 bases and J lost 6 bases. Germline V gene data show CDR1 as SNHLY and CDR2 as FYNNEI. CDR3 nucleotide sequence: TGTGCCAGCAGTGAGAGACAGGGGCCCGGGGAGCTGTTTTTT. As protein: CASSERQGPGELFF. The whole variable domain, filled in from reference TRBV2 and TRBJ2-2, reads EPEVTQTPSHQVTQMGQEVILRCVPISNHLYFYWYRQILGQKVEFLVSFYNNEISEKSEIFDDQFSVERPDGSNFTLKIRSTKLEDSAMYFCASSERQGPGELFFGEGSRLTVL.

This clonotype was seen repeatedly, ten times or more. CDR3 sequence reads: CATSPGDGNTIYF. Here the CDR3 DNA reads TGTGCCACCTCGCCGGGGGATGGAAACACCATATATTTT. The rearrangement joins TRBV24-1 to TRBJ1-3; D perhaps matches TRBD1 (5 bases). Trimming pared 9 bases from V and 3 bases from J, leaving 11 bases between. The CDR3 runs to 13 residues. Germline V gives CDR1 KGHDR, CDR2 SFDVKD.

This clonotype was recorded at least ten times. CDR3 in DNA: TGTGCCACCAGTGATACCAAGACAGGGAATAGCAATCAGCCCCAGCATTTT. It translates to CATSDTKTGNSNQPQHF. V gene TRBV24-1 combines with J gene TRBJ1-5, with 7 positions matching TRBD1. V lost 3 bases to trimming and J lost 0 bases; unmatched junction nucleotides: 7. CDR1 is KGHDR, CDR2 SFDVKD, per germline. The CDR3 runs 17 residues.

This clonotype was seen ten or more times. The chain has TRBV28 and TRBJ2-1; D unresolved. This CDR3 contains 12 residues. In germline, CDR1 is MDHEN, CDR2 SYDVKM. Deletions cut 3 bases from V and 8 bases from J, with 8 bases between. CDR3 amino acids: CASSFSRYEQFF. The CDR3 DNA follows: TGTGCCAGCAGTTTTAGTCGTTATGAGCAGTTCTTC.

The chain couples TRBV3-1 to TRBJ1-1; the match to TRBD1 covers 7 bases. J was trimmed by 8 bases and V by 8 bases; bases with no gene match: 14. The CDR3 spans 14 residues. The germline CDR1 and CDR2 sequences are LGHDT and YNNKEL (reference sequence). The CDR3 protein is CASGEPTGLLEAFF. DNA for the CDR3: TGTGCCAGCGGCGAGCCGACAGGGTTGCTAGAAGCTTTCTTT.

Worth noting for this clonotype: Given a much more abundant clone one base away, this may be a read error. This chain joins TRBV19 and TRBJ2-3; TRBD2 might be the D (6 bases). Trimming stripped 3 bases from V and 0 bases from J, with 19 bases between. CDR1 and CDR2 (germline): LNHDA, SQIVND (reference sequence). The CDR3 is made up of 18 amino acids. The CDR3 DNA reads as TGTGCCAGTAGTATGTCTCCAGCGGGCCTTTCTAGCACAGATACGCAGTATTTT. Translated: CASSMSPAGLSSTDTQYF.

In its sample, this clonotype was seen many times. The rearrangement links TRBV20-1 to TRBJ2-7; TRBD1 aligns across 9 bases. The CDR3 runs 16 residues. J was trimmed by 1 base and V by 6 bases; bases with no gene match: 13. The V gene's germline CDR1 is DFQATT and CDR2 SNEGSKA (reference sequence). CDR3 bases: TGCAGTGCAAAATCAAACCGGGACAGGGCGTCCTACGAGCAGTACTTC. The encoded protein is CSAKSNRDRASYEQYF.

A word on this clonotype: Since a much larger clone is just one base distant, this may be a read error. The J gene is TRBJ2-5, the V gene TRBV20-1; 9 bases fit TRBD2. Germline loops: CDR1 DFQATT, CDR2 SNEGSKA (reference sequence). The CDR3 is 15 amino acids. The junction had 6 bases not matched to a gene; V was cut back by 2 bases and J by 2 bases. CDR3 sequence: CSARKASGAQETQYF. The DNA of the CDR3 is TGCAGTGCTAGAAAGGCTAGCGGGGCACAAGAGACCCAGTACTTC.

The V gene is TRBV5-1, the J gene TRBJ1-3; TRBD1 is a possible D gene (5 bases). The CDR3 has 15 residues. The germline V and J ends were trimmed by 4 bases and 3 bases, with 14 bases remaining between them. CDR1 and CDR2 (germline): SGHRS, YFSETQ. The CDR3 bases are TGCGCCAGCAGCCCGACGCCAGGGAGTGGAAACACCATATATTTT. This translates into CASSPTPGSGNTIYF.